This T cell receptor (beta chain) was identified during a study of beta chain features in type 1 diabetes. Across the study: Summed over all samples, the examined sorted cells came to fewer than 120,000,000.

The sequenced template was cDNA made from the entire isolated RNA. Some clones are missing from TCRdb's copy, which holds only in-frame ones; the method was immunoSEQ multiplex PCR. Of hundreds of thousands of clones listed, 11% to 15% were seen once; the top ten hold 0.03% to 0.045%. Broader study findings: Within each of all four CD4+ subsets, Type 1 diabetes patients had TCRB CDR3s that were moderately but significantly shorter. A possible short-template PCR bias applies equally to patients and controls.

The ends were cut back, 0 bases at V and 5 bases at J, with 16 bases in the middle. Germline V CDR1 and CDR2: KGHSH, LQKENI. There are 16 residues in the CDR3. Only a few counts were recorded for this clone. The antigen is undetermined. This sequence originates from a man between 18 and 29 years old with type 1 diabetes. The sample comprised naive CD4+ T cells from blood. The chain uses TRBV18 and TRBJ2-5; TRBD2 is a possible D gene (6 bases). The CDR3 loop reads CASSPPSYSGSETQYF. In DNA form, the CDR3 reads TGTGCCAGCTCACCACCGTCCTATAGCGGCTCGGAGACCCAGTACTTC.